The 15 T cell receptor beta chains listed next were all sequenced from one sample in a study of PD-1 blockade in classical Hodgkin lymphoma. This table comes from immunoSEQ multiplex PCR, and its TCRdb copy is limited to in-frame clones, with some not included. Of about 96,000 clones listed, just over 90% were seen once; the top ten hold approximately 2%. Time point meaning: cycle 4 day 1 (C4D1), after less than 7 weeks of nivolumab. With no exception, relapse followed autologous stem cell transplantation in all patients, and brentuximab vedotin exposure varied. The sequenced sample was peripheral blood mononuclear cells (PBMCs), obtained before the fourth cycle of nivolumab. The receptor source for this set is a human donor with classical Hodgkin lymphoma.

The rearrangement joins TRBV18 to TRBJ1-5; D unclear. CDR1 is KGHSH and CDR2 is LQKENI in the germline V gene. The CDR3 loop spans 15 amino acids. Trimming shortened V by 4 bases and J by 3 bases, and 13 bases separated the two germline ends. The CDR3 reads CASSLGAGSNQPQHF. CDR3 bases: TGTGCCAGCTCACTAGGAGCCGGATCCAATCAGCCCCAGCATTTT.

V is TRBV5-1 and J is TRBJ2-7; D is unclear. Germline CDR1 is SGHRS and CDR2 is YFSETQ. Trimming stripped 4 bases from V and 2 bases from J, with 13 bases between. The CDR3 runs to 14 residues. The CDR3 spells CASSTSSGPYEQYF. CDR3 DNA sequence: TGCGCCAGCAGCACCTCCTCAGGCCCCTACGAGCAGTACTTC.

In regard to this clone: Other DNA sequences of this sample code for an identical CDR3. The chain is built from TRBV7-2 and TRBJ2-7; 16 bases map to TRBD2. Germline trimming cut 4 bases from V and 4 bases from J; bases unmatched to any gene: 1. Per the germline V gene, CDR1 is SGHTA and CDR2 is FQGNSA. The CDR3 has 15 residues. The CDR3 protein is CASSSGLAGGYEQYF. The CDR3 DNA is TGTGCCAGCAGCTCGGGACTAGCGGGAGGGTACGAGCAGTACTTC. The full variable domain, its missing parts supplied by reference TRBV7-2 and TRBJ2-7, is GAGVSQSPSNKVTEKGKDVELRCDPISGHTALYWYRQSLGQGLEFLIYFQGNSAPDKSGLPSDRFSAERTGGSVSTLTIQRTQQEDSAVYLCASSSGLAGGYEQYFGPGTRLTVT.

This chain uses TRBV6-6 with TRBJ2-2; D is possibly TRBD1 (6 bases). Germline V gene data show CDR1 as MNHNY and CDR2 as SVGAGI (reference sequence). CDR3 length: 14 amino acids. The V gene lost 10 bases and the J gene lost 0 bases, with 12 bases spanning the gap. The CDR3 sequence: CATAAGANTGELFF. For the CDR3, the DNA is TGTGCCACTGCCGCAGGGGCGAACACCGGGGAGCTGTTTTTT.

CDR3 region: CASSLHGQGPYGYTF. The CDR3 nucleotides are TGCGCCAGCAGCCTCCACGGACAGGGTCCTTATGGCTACACCTTC. The chain joins TRBV5-1 to TRBJ1-2; 8 bases match TRBD1. Germline CDR1 is SGHRS and CDR2 is YFSETQ. Trimming at V came to 4 bases and at J to 5 bases, leaving 10 bases not matched to a gene. The CDR3 covers 15 residues.

The CDR3 nucleotides are TGTGCCTGGGGCCGCGCGTGGGGGGCTGAGAATGAAGCTTTCTTT. Amino acid sequence: CAWGRAWGAENEAFF. V gene TRBV30 combines with J gene TRBJ1-1, with a possible D match to TRBD1 (6 bases). Germline V gene data show CDR1 as GTSNPN and CDR2 as SVGIG (reference sequence). The CDR3 is made up of 15 amino acids. With 5 bases removed from V and 7 bases from J, the gap between germline ends came to 23 bases.

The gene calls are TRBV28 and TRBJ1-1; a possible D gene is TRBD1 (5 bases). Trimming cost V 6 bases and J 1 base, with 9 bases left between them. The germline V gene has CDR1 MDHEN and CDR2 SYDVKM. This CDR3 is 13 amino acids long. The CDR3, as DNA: TGTGCCAGCAGGGGAACAGGGAACACTGAAGCTTTCTTT. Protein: CASRGTGNTEAFF.

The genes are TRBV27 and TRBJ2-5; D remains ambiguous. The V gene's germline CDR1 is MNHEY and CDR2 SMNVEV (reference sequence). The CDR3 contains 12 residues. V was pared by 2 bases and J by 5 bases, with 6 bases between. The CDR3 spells CASSLGLETQYF. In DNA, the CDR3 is TGTGCCAGCAGTTTAGGGCTGGAGACCCAGTACTTC.

CDR3 nucleotides: TGTGCCAGTACCCCGGGGAGGGCTTCGAACACTGAAGCTTTCTTT. Its translation: CASTPGRASNTEAFF. This chain connects TRBV19 to TRBJ1-1; D remains unclear. Germline values: CDR1 LNHDA, CDR2 SQIVND (reference sequence). V was shortened by 7 bases and J by 1 base, with 16 bases between the two germline ends. This CDR3 has 15 amino acids.

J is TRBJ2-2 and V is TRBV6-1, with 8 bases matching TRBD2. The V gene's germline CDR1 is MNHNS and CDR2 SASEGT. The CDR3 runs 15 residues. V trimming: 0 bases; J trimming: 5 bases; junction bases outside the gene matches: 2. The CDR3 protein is CASSEASGTTGELFF. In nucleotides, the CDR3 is TGTGCCAGCAGTGAAGCTAGCGGGACGACCGGGGAGCTGTTTTTT.

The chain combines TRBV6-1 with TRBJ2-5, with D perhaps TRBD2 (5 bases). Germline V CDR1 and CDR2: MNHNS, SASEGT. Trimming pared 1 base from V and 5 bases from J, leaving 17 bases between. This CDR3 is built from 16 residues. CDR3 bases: TGTGCCAGCAGTGAAGTTGGGGAGAGTAGGTTGGAGACCCAGTACTTC. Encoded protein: CASSEVGESRLETQYF.

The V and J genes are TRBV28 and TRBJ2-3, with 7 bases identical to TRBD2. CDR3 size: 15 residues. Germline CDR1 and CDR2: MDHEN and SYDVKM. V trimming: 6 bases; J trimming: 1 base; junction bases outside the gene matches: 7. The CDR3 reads CASSRRETGTDTQYF. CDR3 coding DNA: TGTGCCAGCAGCCGGCGGGAGACGGGCACAGATACGCAGTATTTT.

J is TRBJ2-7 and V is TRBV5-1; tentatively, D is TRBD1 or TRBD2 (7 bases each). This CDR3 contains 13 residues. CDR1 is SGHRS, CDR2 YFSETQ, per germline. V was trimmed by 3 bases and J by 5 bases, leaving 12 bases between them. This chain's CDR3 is CASSSPGGDEQYF. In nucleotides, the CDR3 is TGCGCCAGCAGCTCCCCAGGGGGGGACGAGCAGTACTTC.

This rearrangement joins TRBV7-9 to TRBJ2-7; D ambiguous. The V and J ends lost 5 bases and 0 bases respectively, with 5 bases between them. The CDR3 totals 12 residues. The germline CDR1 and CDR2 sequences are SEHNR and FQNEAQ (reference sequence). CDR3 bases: TGTGCCAGCAGCCCGACCTCCTACGAGCAGTACTTC. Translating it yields CASSPTSYEQYF.

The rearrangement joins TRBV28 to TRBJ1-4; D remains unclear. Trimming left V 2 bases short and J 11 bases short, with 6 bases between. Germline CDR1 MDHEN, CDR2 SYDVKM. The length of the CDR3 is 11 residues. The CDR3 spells CASSLGTKLFF. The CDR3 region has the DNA TGTGCCAGCAGTTTAGGTACGAAACTGTTTTTT.